Listed here is a single T cell receptor beta chain. V was clipped by 7 bases and J by 8 bases; unmatched bases: 14. Germline V gene lookup returns CDR1 MDHEN and CDR2 SYDVKM. This CDR3 comprises 15 residues. In the source study's methods: Quantification of nucleated cells was approximated via reference gene primer amplification. Here immunoSEQ multiplex PCR was the method, and the copy in TCRdb shows in-frame clones only, minus some. The D gene and trimming were derived from the DNA, and the V and J assignments and clone size from that table. There are 150,000 to 200,000 clones in the sample; approximately 90% occur only once, and roughly 0.56% lies in the top ten. The sample belongs to a study of blood T cell repertoires in COVID-19. About the study: Researchers got acute and convalescent COVID-19 samples from the United States, Italy and Spain. Nucleic acid was either cDNA or gDNA, and it came from T cells, B-cell-depleted T cells, or PBMCs.

The rearrangement joins TRBV28 to TRBJ1-2, with 9 bases aligning to TRBD1. Sequencing was performed on peripheral blood. The receptor was isolated from a man between 45 and 60 years old with acute or convalescent COVID-19. The CDR3 coding sequence is TGTGCCAGCAAGATCACCGGGACAGGGAACTGGGGCTACACCTTC. Amino acid sequence: CASKITGTGNWGYTF.